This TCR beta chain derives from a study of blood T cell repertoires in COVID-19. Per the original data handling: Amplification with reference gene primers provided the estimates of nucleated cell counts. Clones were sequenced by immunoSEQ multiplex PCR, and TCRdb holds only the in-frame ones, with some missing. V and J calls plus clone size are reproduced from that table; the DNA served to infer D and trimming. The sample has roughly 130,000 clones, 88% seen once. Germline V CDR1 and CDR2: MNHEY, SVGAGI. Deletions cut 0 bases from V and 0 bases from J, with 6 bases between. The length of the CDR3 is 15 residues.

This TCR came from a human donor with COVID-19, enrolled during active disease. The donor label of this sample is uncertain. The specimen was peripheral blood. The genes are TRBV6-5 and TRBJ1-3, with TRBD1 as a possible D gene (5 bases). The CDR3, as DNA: TGTGCCAGCAGTTACTCGGGGCACTCTGGAAACACCATATATTTT. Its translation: CASSYSGHSGNTIYF.